This T cell receptor (beta chain) is from a study of shared clonotypes between healthy human individuals. Study results and limitations: Compared with memory subsets, naive subsets generally had larger estimated richness. Clonotype sharing among donors, it was expected, would be affected by sequencing depth.

Points on this clone: Antigen specificity is unknown.

Profiled with immunoSEQ multiplex PCR; TCRdb holds only in-frame clones, not every one. Among 1,400,000 or so clones, approximately 98.5% were seen once, and the ten largest hold under 0.45%. This CDR3 comprises 13 residues. Looked up from germline, CDR1 is GTSNPN and CDR2 is SVGIG (reference sequence). Deletions cut 2 bases from V and 9 bases from J, with 14 bases between. The TCR originated in a man aged 25 to 40 in good health. The V gene is TRBV30, the J gene TRBJ2-4; D is possibly TRBD1 or TRBD2 (5 bases each). The specimen was naive CD4+ T cells sorted from blood. As to subset: CD45RA+ positively selected. For the CDR3, the DNA is TGTGCCTGGAGTTCAGGGAGTAATGGCATTCAGTACTTC. It yields the protein CAWSSGSNGIQYF. Using reference TRBV30 and TRBJ2-4 for the parts outside the CDR3, the full variable domain is SQTIHQWPATLVQPVGSPLSLECTVEGTSNPNLYWYRQAAGRGLQLLFYSVGIGQISSEVPQNLSASRPQDRQFILSSKKLLLSDSGFYLCAWSSGSNGIQYFGAGTRLSVL.